A single sample gave rise to the 5 T cell receptor beta chains below, sequenced in a study of T cell responses to AZD1222 COVID-19 vaccine. Produced via immunoSEQ multiplex PCR; TCRdb's table is partial and in-frame only. The table has approximately 79,000 clones, over 80% seen once. The specimen was peripheral blood, collected on day 0 of AZD1222 vaccination. The receptors shown here come from an adult in good health.

V gene TRBV6-5 combines with J gene TRBJ1-3; D gene uncertain. The germline V and J ends were trimmed by 4 bases and 0 bases, with 10 bases remaining between them. The CDR3 is made up of 15 amino acids. Germline V gene data show CDR1 as MNHEY and CDR2 as SVGAGI. The CDR3 DNA reads as TGTGCCAGCAGTTCCCAAAAAGGCTCTGGAAACACCATATATTTT. Its protein product is CASSSQKGSGNTIYF.

This sequence joins TRBV7-8 and TRBJ2-5, with 12 bases that match TRBD2. Germline V gene data show CDR1 as SGHVS and CDR2 as FQNEAQ. This CDR3 contains 15 residues. Trimming took 6 bases from V and 4 from J; bases not matched to a gene: 6. The CDR3, as DNA: TGTGCCAGCAGTAACCTAGCGGGAGGGACAGAGACCCAGTACTTC. As protein: CASSNLAGGTETQYF.

The J gene is TRBJ2-7, the V gene TRBV30, with 8 bases identical to TRBD1. The trim removed 0 bases at V and 6 bases at J, leaving 4 bases unmatched. Looked up from germline, CDR1 is GTSNPN and CDR2 is SVGIG (reference sequence). The CDR3 spans 13 residues. This chain's CDR3 is CAWSVDRGGEQYF. The CDR3 DNA reads as TGTGCCTGGAGTGTTGACAGGGGTGGCGAGCAGTACTTC.

The rearrangement uses TRBV21-1 and TRBJ1-5; TRBD1 is the table's D call, not checked against the DNA. TRBV21-1 corresponds to a pseudogene. The CDR3 is made up of 19 amino acids. The CDR3 reads CASSKARYRGLGGNQPQHF. CDR3 in DNA: TGTGCCAGCAGCAAAGCGCGTTACAGGGGGCTAGGGGGTAATCAGCCCCAGCATTTT.

The chain employs TRBV6-1 and TRBJ1-2, with 7 nucleotides matching TRBD1. Unmatched junction bases numbered 6, after V lost 3 bases and J lost 8 bases. The germline V gene has CDR1 MNHNS and CDR2 SASEGT. CDR3 size: 13 residues. In nucleotides, the CDR3 is TGTGCCAGCAGTGATGACAGGGTGGAGGGCTACACCTTC. Translation: CASSDDRVEGYTF.